The 18 T cell receptor beta chains below come from one sample, sequenced in a study of blood T cell repertoires in COVID-19 (dated by TCRdb to the early 2020s). The protocol used for the library was the immunoSEQ multiplex PCR assay. TCRdb carries this immuneACCESS record with in-frame sequences only. Its versions omit some clonotypes, under half of them owing to an unresolved V gene in the studies checked, with the rest unexplained. The sample profile shows roughly 400,000 clones; roughly 90% of them were found once. In total, the top ten clones hold around 2.1% of the sample. The sequencing input was PBMCs or T cells enriched from blood (not recorded which). The receptors originated from a woman aged 40-49 years with acute COVID-19.

This chain joins TRBV18 and TRBJ1-5; 7 bases align to TRBD1. The CDR3 covers 15 residues. V trimming: 6 bases; J trimming: 7 bases; junction bases outside the gene matches: 12. The germline gives CDR1 KGHSH, CDR2 LQKENI. Here the CDR3 reads CASSDEGGSGQPQHF. Here the CDR3 DNA reads TGTGCCAGCTCTGACGAAGGGGGCAGCGGGCAGCCCCAGCATTTT.

The J gene is TRBJ1-6, the V gene TRBV10-1, with unresolved D. Trimming left V 3 bases short and J 6 bases short, with 12 bases between. Germline CDR1 WNHNN, CDR2 SYGVQD (reference sequence). The length of the CDR3 is 15 residues. The CDR3 DNA reads TGCGCCAGCAGTGAATCCAGGCCCGGTAATTCACCCCTCCACTTT. It codes for CASSESRPGNSPLHF.

The rearrangement links TRBV6-4 to TRBJ1-1, with 10 bases identical to TRBD1. The V and J ends lost 4 bases and 2 bases, in that order; junction bases with no gene match: 4. Per germline, CDR1 MRHNA and CDR2 SNTAGT. The CDR3 sequence is 15 residues long. CDR3 DNA sequence: TGTGCCAGCAGTGCGGACAGGGGGTCTAACACTGAAGCTTTCTTT. Protein sequence: CASSADRGSNTEAFF.

The chain is built from TRBV7-7 and TRBJ2-2; no clear D gene. V lost 0 bases to trimming and J lost 5 bases, with 4 bases between them. CDR3 length: 13 residues. CDR1 is SSHAT, CDR2 FNYEAQ, per germline (reference sequence). In nucleotides, the CDR3 is TGTGCCAGCAGCTTAGCTATGACCGGGGAGCTGTTTTTT. Translated: CASSLAMTGELFF.

V is TRBV6-2 or TRBV6-3 and J is TRBJ2-7; no reliable D call. Germline CDR1 and CDR2: MNHEY and SVGEGT. V was cut by 2 bases and J by 2 bases, with 7 bases left in between. The CDR3 contains 13 residues. The CDR3 region has the DNA TGTGCCAGCAGTTACCGTAGCACCTACGAGCAGTACTTC. It yields the protein CASSYRSTYEQYF.

The chain recombines TRBV5-8 with TRBJ1-6, with D perhaps TRBD1 (6 bases). The CDR3 has 17 residues. V lost 0 bases, J lost 3 bases, and 13 bases lay in between. Germline CDR1 reads SGHTS; CDR2 reads YDEGEE. This chain's CDR3 is CASSLVPWTVYNSPLHF. The DNA of the CDR3 is TGTGCCAGCAGCTTGGTCCCCTGGACAGTCTATAATTCACCCCTCCACTTT. Variable domain in full (rest from reference TRBV5-8 and TRBJ1-6): EAGVTQSPTHLIKTRGQQATLRCSPISGHTSVYWYQQALGLGLQFLLWYDEGEERNRGNFPPRFSGRQFPNYSSELNVNALELEDSALYLCASSLVPWTVYNSPLHFGNGTRLTVT.

The chain has TRBV19 and TRBJ2-4; TRBD1 matches at 8 bases. Per the germline V gene, CDR1 is LNHDA and CDR2 is SQIVND (reference sequence). J lost 9 bases, V lost 5 bases, and 9 bases had no gene match. The CDR3 has 14 amino acids. The CDR3: CASSWDRRTGIQYF. The DNA of the CDR3 is TGTGCCAGTAGTTGGGACAGGCGGACCGGCATTCAGTACTTC.

The rearrangement uses TRBV2 and TRBJ1-2, with unresolved D. Germline CDR1 reads SNHLY; CDR2 reads FYNNEI. V gave up 2 bases and J gave up 7 bases, with 5 bases separating them. CDR3 length: 11 residues. CDR3 bases: TGTGCCAGCAGTGAACGGGTTGGCTACACCTTC. Protein sequence: CASSERVGYTF. The full variable domain, completed using reference TRBV2 and TRBJ1-2, is EPEVTQTPSHQVTQMGQEVILRCVPISNHLYFYWYRQILGQKVEFLVSFYNNEISEKSEIFDDQFSVERPDGSNFTLKIRSTKLEDSAMYFCASSERVGYTFGSGTRLTVV.

The J gene is TRBJ2-7, the V gene TRBV7-6; 7 positions match TRBD2. The V gene's germline CDR1 is SGHVS and CDR2 FNYEAQ. Trimming took 5 bases from V and 1 from J; bases not matched to a gene: 5. The CDR3 is 14 residues long. In nucleotides, the CDR3 is TGTGCCAGCAGCGACCCGGGACTATCCTACGAGCAGTACTTC. This translates into CASSDPGLSYEQYF.

V gene TRBV7-6 combines with J gene TRBJ2-5; D is possibly TRBD2 (5 bases). The CDR3 contains 14 residues. CDR1 SGHVS and CDR2 FNYEAQ come from the germline V gene. Trimming stripped 3 bases from V and 7 bases from J, with 15 bases between. CDR3 nucleotide sequence: TGTGCCAGCAGCTTGACTGGGGTCGAGGGGACCCAGTACTTC. Encoded protein: CASSLTGVEGTQYF.

The V and J genes are TRBV5-1 and TRBJ2-3; 8 nucleotides agree with TRBD2. This CDR3 contains 15 residues. Per germline, CDR1 SGHRS and CDR2 YFSETQ. The V gene end was trimmed by 4 bases and the J gene end by 0 bases; junction bases not matched to a gene: 4. The CDR3 DNA sequence: TGCGCCAGCAGCGTGACTAGCGAGAGCACAGATACGCAGTATTTT. Residues: CASSVTSESTDTQYF. Supplemented by reference TRBV5-1 and TRBJ2-3, the full variable domain reads KAGVTQTPRYLIKTRGQQVTLSCSPISGHRSVSWYQQTPGQGLQFLFEYFSETQRNKGNFPGRFSGRQFSNSRSEMNVSTLELGDSALYLCASSVTSESTDTQYFGPGTRLTVL.

Here the CDR3 DNA reads TGTGCCAGCAGCTTACTGCGGGGGGCGGGGGAGCAGTTCTTC. This codes for CASSLLRGAGEQFF. The V call is TRBV5-8, the J call TRBJ2-1; 8 bases line up with TRBD2. Germline CDR1 reads SGHTS; CDR2 reads YDEGEE. CDR3 length: 14 residues. J gave up 10 bases and V 2 bases, and 8 bases lay outside the gene matches.

Remarks on this clone: The germline gene is not matched at one end of the junction; a read error may be the cause. The gene calls are TRBV25-1 and TRBJ2-7, with unresolved D. In germline, CDR1 is MGHDK, CDR2 SYGVNS. CDR3 length: 11 amino acids. CDR3 in amino acids: CASSESYEQYF. The CDR3 DNA is TGTGCCAGCAGCGAATCTTACGAGCAGTACTTC.

The chain combines TRBV29-1 with TRBJ2-7; D may be TRBD2 (5 bases). The ends were cut back, 4 bases at V and 6 bases at J, with 19 bases in the middle. Germline CDR1 is SQVTM and CDR2 is ANQGSEA. The CDR3 has 14 residues. The CDR3 is CSVGFSVRRAEQYF. CDR3 sequence (DNA): TGCAGCGTTGGATTTAGCGTCAGAAGGGCCGAGCAGTACTTC.

The chain is built from TRBV18 and TRBJ2-3, with a tentative D call TRBD2 (6 bases). The germline V gene has CDR1 KGHSH and CDR2 LQKENI. This CDR3 spans 14 amino acids. The germline V and J ends were trimmed by 2 bases and 6 bases, with 12 bases remaining between them. This chain's CDR3 is CASSPGGARDTQYF. The DNA for the CDR3 is TGTGCCAGCTCACCAGGAGGGGCCCGGGATACGCAGTATTTT.

This clone has a handful of counts. V gene TRBV2 combines with J gene TRBJ1-2; D might be TRBD1 (6 bases). CDR3 length equals 15 residues. Germline-derived CDR1 and CDR2 are SNHLY and FYNNEI. Trimming took 7 bases from V and 2 from J, leaving 17 bases between them. CDR3 DNA: TGTGCCAGCAAGGTACAGGGAACGACAAACTATGGCTACACCTTC. Translation: CASKVQGTTNYGYTF.

This chain connects TRBV3-1 (or the pseudogene TRBV3-2) to TRBJ1-4, with 10 bases aligning to TRBD1. V dropped 3 bases and J dropped 8; count of bases not matched to a gene: 6. This CDR3 contains 15 residues. The germline V gene encodes CDR1 LGHDT and CDR2 YNNKEL (reference sequence). The CDR3 sequence is CASSHGDRGLEKLFF. Written as DNA, the CDR3 is TGTGCCAGCAGCCACGGGGACAGGGGATTAGAAAAACTGTTTTTT.

This clone is a singleton in its sample. The chain is built from TRBV2 and TRBJ2-5; the D gene is possibly TRBD2 (5 bases). CDR1 SNHLY and CDR2 FYNNEI come from the germline V gene. The CDR3 totals 13 residues. V lost 4 bases, J lost 5 bases, and 11 bases lay in between. For the CDR3, the DNA is TGTGCCAGCAGTGCCCTAGCACGGGAGACCCAGTACTTC. Protein product: CASSALARETQYF.